Listed below are T cell receptor beta chains from one sample, sequenced in a study of T cells after yellow fever vaccination. MiXCR was run by TCRdb on the 5' RACE reads, yielding one entry per CDR3 protein. The sample includes 500,000 to 650,000 distinct CDR3 sequences, over 9% seen only once; the top ten take under 15%. Sequenced material: PBMCs, taken on the day of the yellow fever booster vaccination. These receptors all come from a man in his thirties or forties who received the YFV17D yellow fever vaccine. CDR3s include the opening cysteine and the closing phenylalanine or tryptophan. D genes are given only for firm matches. Size values are once, few and many counts, or a class for expanded clones, and some rows have none.

j_gene,abundance,d_gene,v_gene,CDR3aa,CDR3nt
TRBJ2-7,few,NA,TRBV1,CTSSHGSSYEQYF,TGCACCAGCAGCCATGGGTCCTCCTACGAGCAGTACTTC
TRBJ2-7,NA,TRBD2,TRBV12-3/TRBV12-4,CASSPYPRLAGVSEQYF,TGTGCCAGCAGTCCCTACCCACGACTAGCGGGAGTTAGCGAGCAGTACTTC
TRBJ2-5,NA,NA,TRBV3-1,CASSPVHPSGETQYF,TGTGCCAGCAGCCCGGTTCACCCTAGTGGAGAGACCCAGTACTTC
TRBJ1-5,NA,NA,TRBV12-3/TRBV12-4,CASQSQDRNQPQHF,TGTGCCAGTCAATCACAGGATCGCAATCAGCCCCAGCATTTT
TRBJ2-2,NA,NA,TRBV20-1,CSARDRDFNTGELFF,TGCAGTGCTAGAGATCGGGACTTTAACACCGGGGAGCTGTTTTTT
TRBJ2-7,few,NA,TRBV9,CASSADSSYEQYF,TGTGCCAGCAGCGCAGACTCCTCCTACGAGCAGTACTTC
TRBJ1-2,many,NA,TRBV6-5,CASSYGGYGYTF,TGTGCCAGCAGTTATGGGGGCTATGGCTACACCTTC
TRBJ1-5,NA,NA,TRBV2,CASSEEGGSNQPQHF,TGTGCCAGCAGTGAAGAGGGCGGTAGCAATCAGCCCCAGCATTTT
TRBJ2-7,few,NA,TRBV25-1,CASSDLNDRYEQYF,TGTGCCAGCAGTGACCTAAACGATAGGTACGAGCAGTACTTC
TRBJ2-5,few,NA,TRBV4-3,CASSQDIGYQGETQYF,TGCGCCAGCAGCCAAGATATAGGGTATCAGGGAGAGACCCAGTACTTC
TRBJ2-7,NA,NA,TRBV5-6,CASSLLTLNEQYF,TGTGCCAGCAGCTTGCTGACGTTGAACGAGCAGTACTTC
TRBJ2-7,few,NA,TRBV6-2/TRBV6-3,CASSYSYYEQYF,TGTGCCAGCAGTTACTCGTACTACGAGCAGTACTTC
TRBJ2-1,NA,NA,TRBV7-2,CASQTPGSYNEQFF,TGTGCCAGCCAAACCCCCGGGTCCTACAATGAGCAGTTCTTC
TRBJ2-2,few,NA,TRBV18,CASSPRTAPAGELFF,TGTGCCAGCTCACCACGGACAGCCCCGGCCGGGGAGCTGTTTTTT
TRBJ2-1,few,NA,TRBV6-5,CASSYSPRATSYNEQFF,TGTGCCAGCAGTTACTCACCCAGGGCGACTTCCTACAATGAGCAGTTCTTC
TRBJ2-3,few,TRBD1,TRBV10-3,CAISAGTALGKEQYF,TGTGCCATCAGTGCCGGGACAGCGCTAGGAAAGGAGCAGTATTTT
TRBJ1-2,NA,NA,TRBV20-1,CSANAWGFGYTF,TGCAGTGCTAACGCTTGGGGCTTTGGCTACACCTTC
TRBJ2-1,NA,NA,TRBV19,CASSTQGTYRNEQFF,TGTGCCAGTAGTACCCAGGGGACTTATAGGAATGAGCAGTTCTTC
TRBJ1-4,NA,NA,TRBV10-3,CAISPTRNEKLFF,TGTGCCATCAGCCCGACAAGAAATGAAAAACTGTTTTTT
TRBJ2-2,NA,NA,TRBV7-2,CASSLVGREDGELFF,TGTGCCAGCAGCTTAGTCGGGAGAGAGGACGGGGAGCTGTTTTTT
TRBJ2-3,NA,NA,TRBV20-1,CSASRSGSTDTQYF,TGCAGTGCTAGCCGCTCGGGCAGCACAGATACGCAGTATTTT
TRBJ1-4,NA,NA,TRBV20-1,CSARDDGRGAEGLFF,TGCAGTGCTAGAGATGATGGCAGGGGCGCCGAGGGACTGTTTTTT
TRBJ2-7,NA,NA,TRBV7-9,CASSLAGLSISSYEQYF,TGTGCCAGCAGCTTAGCAGGACTGTCGATAAGCTCCTACGAGCAGTACTTC
TRBJ2-1,NA,NA,TRBV29-1,CSVGVRVSTINEQFF,TGCAGCGTTGGAGTAAGGGTATCTACAATCAATGAGCAGTTCTTC
TRBJ2-5,NA,TRBD1,TRBV11-2,CASSLGERQGWETQYF,TGTGCCAGCAGCTTAGGGGAGAGACAGGGCTGGGAGACCCAGTACTTC
TRBJ2-7,few,TRBD1,TRBV5-1,CASSLGPTQGTEYEQYF,TGCGCCAGCAGCTTGGGGCCTACCCAGGGGACAGAATACGAGCAGTACTTC
TRBJ2-1,NA,TRBD2,TRBV7-6,CASSLDLAGVWDEQFF,TGTGCCAGCAGCTTAGACCTAGCGGGAGTTTGGGATGAGCAGTTCTTC
TRBJ2-3,NA,NA,TRBV28,CASSFTDSRTDTQYF,TGTGCCAGCAGTTTCACGGACAGCCGCACAGATACGCAGTATTTT
TRBJ2-7,many,NA,TRBV6-2/TRBV6-3,CASKSRAALTYEQYF,TGTGCCAGCAAATCTCGCGCCGCTCTTACCTACGAGCAGTACTTC
TRBJ2-2,few,NA,TRBV30,CAWSVPRTGELFF,TGTGCCTGGAGTGTACCCCGCACCGGGGAGCTGTTTTTT
TRBJ1-3,few,NA,TRBV15,CATSRAGVGNTIYF,TGTGCCACCAGCAGAGCAGGGGTCGGAAACACCATATATTTT
TRBJ2-7,few,NA,TRBV18,CASSPPVHRQELYEQYF,TGTGCCAGCTCACCACCGGTGCACCGACAGGAACTCTACGAGCAGTACTTC
TRBJ2-1,NA,NA,TRBV18,CASSLSRGHEQFF,TGTGCCAGCTCACTGAGCAGGGGTCATGAGCAGTTCTTC
TRBJ2-5,few,TRBD2,TRBV28,CASKEFWEGTQYF,TGTGCCAGCAAGGAGTTTTGGGAGGGGACCCAGTACTTC
TRBJ2-1,NA,TRBD2,TRBV7-2,CASSLVGTSGSGNEQFF,TGTGCCAGCAGCTTAGTTGGGACTAGCGGGAGTGGTAATGAGCAGTTCTTC
TRBJ2-3,few,NA,TRBV10-3,CAISEGGSGSDTQYF,TGTGCCATCAGTGAGGGGGGGAGTGGGTCAGATACGCAGTATTTT
TRBJ2-1,many,TRBD2,TRBV10-3,CAIPTSYNEQFF,TGTGCCATACCGACTAGCTATAATGAGCAGTTCTTC
TRBJ2-5,few,TRBD2,TRBV7-3,CASSSSGGAGTQYF,TGTGCCAGCAGCTCCTCGGGAGGGGCAGGGACCCAGTACTTC
TRBJ2-1,few,TRBD2,TRBV14,CASRARRGDEQFF,TGTGCCAGCAGGGCTCGCCGGGGGGATGAGCAGTTCTTC
TRBJ2-7,NA,TRBD2,TRBV29-1,CSVAGGSDEQYF,TGCAGCGTTGCGGGAGGCAGCGACGAGCAGTACTTC
TRBJ2-6,NA,NA,TRBV5-1,CASSLASHTGGAAGANVLTF,TGCGCCAGCAGCTTGGCCAGCCACACTGGGGGGGCTGCTGGGGCCAACGTCCTGACTTTC
TRBJ2-1,many,NA,TRBV10-1,CASSESRQATNYNEQFF,TGCGCCAGCAGTGAGAGTCGACAGGCAACCAACTACAATGAGCAGTTCTTC
TRBJ2-1,once,TRBD2,TRBV6-1,CASGTSGRNEQFF,TGTGCCAGCGGGACTAGCGGGAGAAATGAGCAGTTCTTC
TRBJ1-3,few,TRBD1,TRBV6-1,CASRFRDRGIYTIYF,TGTGCCAGCAGATTCCGGGACAGGGGAATATACACCATATATTTT
TRBJ2-3,few,TRBD2,TRBV29-1,CSVGGTSGGYRVTQYF,TGCAGCGTTGGAGGGACTAGCGGTGGTTATCGGGTTACGCAGTATTTT
TRBJ1-1,NA,NA,TRBV10-3,CAISEVAANTEAFF,TGTGCCATCAGTGAGGTTGCAGCGAACACTGAAGCTTTCTTT
TRBJ1-5,NA,NA,TRBV20-1,CSASNAGVIQPQHF,TGCAGTGCTAGTAATGCTGGGGTTATTCAGCCCCAGCATTTT
TRBJ1-6,NA,NA,TRBV12-3/TRBV12-4,CASSSIGQPLHF,TGTGCCAGCAGCTCCATTGGGCAACCCCTCCACTTT
TRBJ2-3,few,NA,TRBV20-1,CSARDRRVTDTQYF,TGCAGTGCTAGAGATCGTCGCGTAACAGATACGCAGTATTTT
TRBJ2-1,NA,NA,TRBV7-9,CASIGRREVYNEQFF,TGTGCCAGCATTGGGAGGCGGGAAGTCTACAATGAGCAGTTCTTC
TRBJ1-5,NA,TRBD1,TRBV18,CASSPSDRAQPQHF,TGTGCCAGCTCACCTTCCGACAGGGCTCAGCCCCAGCATTTT
TRBJ2-1,NA,NA,TRBV15,CATSRGQQYNEQFF,TGTGCCACCAGCAGAGGACAGCAATACAATGAGCAGTTCTTC
TRBJ2-5,NA,NA,TRBV18,CASSPPLRPETQYF,TGTGCCAGCTCACCACCGCTCCGTCCCGAGACCCAGTACTTC
TRBJ2-5,few,NA,TRBV20-1,CSARGGQAETQYF,TGCAGTGCTAGAGGGGGGCAAGCTGAGACCCAGTACTTC
TRBJ2-1,NA,TRBD1,TRBV24-1,CATSEMDRVGHNEQFF,TGTGCCACCAGTGAGATGGACAGGGTGGGACACAATGAGCAGTTCTTC
TRBJ2-3,few,TRBD2,TRBV7-6,CASSLMGSGRGTDTQYF,TGTGCCAGCAGCTTAATGGGGTCCGGGAGGGGGACAGATACGCAGTATTTT
TRBJ2-1,NA,NA,TRBV11-2,CASSLWDGQFF,TGTGCCAGCAGCTTATGGGACGGGCAGTTCTTC